These 32 T cell receptor beta chains were all obtained from the same sample, sequenced in a study of T cells in Graves' hyperthyroidism and ophthalmopathy. TCR beta CDR3 region amplification was performed from RNA transcripts. HTBI primers drove first-round RT-PCR of the TCR CDR3. TCRdb itself ran the multiplex PCR reads through MiXCR, one entry per CDR3 protein. The data contain 300,000 to 400,000 distinct CDR3 sequences, approximately 15% of them singletons. The sequenced sample consisted of blood. These receptors were obtained from a woman between 55 and 75 years old with Graves' hyperthyroidism.

The gene calls are TRBV18 and TRBJ2-2; 12 positions match TRBD2. Germline CDR1 is KGHSH and CDR2 is LQKENI. CDR3 length equals 18 residues. Losses at the gene ends were 2 bases for V and 4 bases for J; bases not matched to a gene: 8. As DNA, the CDR3 is TGTGCCAGCTCACCAACAAGGACTAGCGGGGCCCTCACCGGGGAGCTGTTTTTT. This sequence encodes CASSPTRTSGALTGELFF.

This chain joins TRBV20-1 and TRBJ2-5; the match to TRBD2 covers 8 bases. The CDR3 has 12 amino acids. J gave up 4 bases and V 5 bases, and 3 bases lay outside the gene matches. CDR1 DFQATT and CDR2 SNEGSKA come from the germline V gene (reference sequence). In DNA, the CDR3 is TGCAGTGCTCCTCTAGCGGGAGAGACCCAGTACTTC. Translation: CSAPLAGETQYF.

The V call is TRBV24-1, the J call TRBJ2-7; TRBD1 matches 8 bases. Germline-derived CDR1 and CDR2 are KGHDR and SFDVKD. There are 15 residues in the CDR3. The J segment lost 7 bases and the V segment lost 1 base, leaving 8 bases of the junction unmatched. The DNA for the CDR3 is TGTGCCACCAGTGATTTTGGGCAGGGGGCAGGAGAGCAGTACTTC. It is translated as CATSDFGQGAGEQYF.

The rearrangement links TRBV19 to TRBJ2-3, with 9 bases that match TRBD2. V trimming: 4 bases; J trimming: 4 bases; junction bases outside the gene matches: 6. Germline V gives CDR1 LNHDA, CDR2 SQIVND (reference sequence). The CDR3 is made up of 15 amino acids. The CDR3 DNA follows: TGTGCCAGTAGTAGGGTAGCGGGAGTTTCAGATACGCAGTATTTT. Its translation: CASSRVAGVSDTQYF.

This clonotype was detected a few times. This may stem from a read error, because a much larger clone lies one nucleotide away. The V and J genes are TRBV5-6 and TRBJ1-1, with D hard to call. CDR3 size: 14 residues. Looked up from germline, CDR1 is SGHDT and CDR2 is YYEEEE. CDR3 in DNA: TGTGCCAGCAGCTTTCTTAAGATGAACACTGGAGCTTTCTTT. Translated: CASSFLKMNTGAFF.

This rearrangement joins TRBV4-2 to TRBJ2-7, with 8 bases identical to TRBD2. This CDR3 comprises 14 residues. The germline gives CDR1 LGHNA, CDR2 YNFKEQ. J lost 3 bases, V lost 5 bases, and 6 bases had no gene match. This chain's CDR3 is CASSSREGGYEQYF. The DNA for the CDR3 is TGTGCCAGCAGCTCTCGGGAGGGCGGCTACGAGCAGTACTTC.

In regard to this clonotype: A read error may explain this, as a much larger clone is one base away. The rearrangement joins TRBV29-1 to TRBJ2-1, with D uncertain. This CDR3 is 13 amino acids long. Germline V gene lookup returns CDR1 SQVTM and CDR2 ANQGSEA. The CDR3 DNA sequence: TGCGGCGTTGTCATAGGGTCCTACAATGAGCAGTTCTTC. This encodes CGVVIGSYNEQFF.

This clonotype was detected only a few times. J is TRBJ2-6 and V is TRBV18; D not resolved. Trimming took off 0 bases at V and 2 bases at J, with 8 bases between the two ends. The CDR3 spans 16 residues. Germline values: CDR1 KGHSH, CDR2 LQKENI. CDR3 region: CASSPPRRPGANVLTF. DNA of the CDR3: TGTGCCAGCTCACCACCGAGGCGCCCTGGGGCCAACGTCCTGACTTTC.

This clonotype has at least ten counts. The V call is TRBV20-1, the J call TRBJ1-5, with D possibly being TRBD1 (5 bases). Germline-derived CDR1 and CDR2 are DFQATT and SNEGSKA (reference sequence). CDR3 length: 13 residues. Trimming shortened V by 3 bases and J by 2 bases, and 8 bases separated the two germline ends. The CDR3 sequence is CSASRDGNQPQHF. The CDR3 nucleotides read TGCAGTGCTAGCAGGGATGGCAATCAGCCCCAGCATTTT.

This clonotype has ten or more counts. The chain joins TRBV5-4 to TRBJ2-3; possibly TRBD2 for D (7 bases). The germline gives CDR1 SGHNT, CDR2 YYREEE (reference sequence). V was shortened by 2 bases and J by 3 bases, with 10 bases between the two germline ends. The CDR3 is 14 amino acids. The CDR3 protein is CASSLRGGTDTQYF. CDR3 in DNA: TGTGCCAGCAGCTTAAGGGGGGGGACAGATACGCAGTATTTT.

The chain uses TRBV24-1 and TRBJ1-1; D may be TRBD1 (6 bases). V was shortened by 3 bases and J by 5 bases, with 15 bases between the two germline ends. The CDR3 length is 15 residues. CDR1 and CDR2 from the germline V gene are KGHDR and SFDVKD. CDR3 protein: CATSDSTGMRTEAFF. CDR3 in DNA: TGTGCCACCAGTGATAGTACAGGGATGCGGACTGAAGCTTTCTTT.

This clonotype has just a few counts. The chain has TRBV9 and TRBJ2-7; D is undetermined. CDR3 length equals 12 residues. V lost 7 bases and J 3 bases, leaving 11 bases between the germline ends. The germline V gene has CDR1 SGDLS and CDR2 YYNGEE. In nucleotides, the CDR3 is TGTGCCAGCCCACCTGAGAACTACGAGCAGTACTTC. Translating gives CASPPENYEQYF.

This clonotype was detected ten times or more. The chain uses TRBV2 and TRBJ2-5, with TRBD2 matching over 7 bases. CDR3 length: 13 residues. The germline gives CDR1 SNHLY, CDR2 FYNNEI. The trim removed 8 bases at V and 9 bases at J, leaving 12 bases unmatched. The CDR3 nucleotides are TGTGCCAGCGAGTCGGGGGGAACTGGGGCCCAGTACTTC. Its protein product is CASESGGTGAQYF.

This clonotype was detected only a few times. The chain links TRBV5-1 to TRBJ1-5; 7 bases fit TRBD1. Per germline, CDR1 SGHRS and CDR2 YFSETQ. J gave up 3 bases and V 1 base, and 4 bases lay outside the gene matches. The CDR3 contains 15 residues. The CDR3 DNA is TGCGCCAGCAGCTTGACAGGGGCCCTCAATCAGCCCCAGCATTTT. Residues: CASSLTGALNQPQHF.

The rearrangement uses TRBV6-1 and TRBJ1-3; TRBD1 matches at 7 bases. V lost 6 bases and J lost 3; bases outside the gene matches: 2. This CDR3 has 13 residues. Germline V gives CDR1 MNHNS, CDR2 SASEGT. CDR3 in DNA: TGTGCCAGCAGGTCAGGGGGTGGAAACACCATATATTTT. As protein: CASRSGGGNTIYF.

This clonotype appeared a single time. This rearrangement joins TRBV28 to TRBJ1-2, with unresolved D. The CDR3 loop spans 14 amino acids. The V gene's germline CDR1 is MDHEN and CDR2 SYDVKM. V lost 2 bases, J lost 6 bases, and 13 bases lay in between. The chain's CDR3 is CASSLPGARHGYTF. The CDR3 DNA reads TGTGCCAGCAGTTTACCCGGAGCGAGACATGGCTACACCTTC.

The chain uses TRBV7-8 and TRBJ2-3; D gene uncertain. Trimming took off 3 bases at V and 11 bases at J, with 12 bases between the two ends. Germline CDR1 reads SGHVS; CDR2 reads FQNEAQ. This CDR3 has 12 residues. The CDR3 is CASSLTSEKQYF. The CDR3 DNA follows: TGTGCCAGCAGCTTGACGTCAGAAAAGCAGTATTTT.

This clonotype was counted ten times or more. This sequence joins TRBV11-2 and TRBJ2-1; D is unresolved. Trimming left V 1 base short and J 10 bases short, with 14 bases between. This CDR3 has 14 residues. Germline V gene data show CDR1 as SGHAT and CDR2 as FQNNGV. In nucleotides, the CDR3 is TGTGCCAGCAGCTTAGCCGGTCAGATCCACGAGCAGTTCTTC. Translation: CASSLAGQIHEQFF.

The chain is built from TRBV28 and TRBJ2-5; 9 bases agree with TRBD2. Germline V lookup: CDR1 MDHEN, CDR2 SYDVKM. Trimming at V came to 4 bases and at J to 4 bases, leaving 13 bases not matched to a gene. There are 17 residues in the CDR3. CDR3 coding DNA: TGTGCCAGCAGTTCCTCCCATAGCGGGAGCGGGGGAGAGACCCAGTACTTC. It translates to CASSSSHSGSGGETQYF.

J is TRBJ1-2 and V is TRBV30; D gene uncertain. The V end was cut by 3 bases, the J end by 0 bases, with 14 bases between. This CDR3 is 15 amino acids long. Per the germline V gene, CDR1 is GTSNPN and CDR2 is SVGIG (reference sequence). The CDR3 region is CAWRERVRPNYGYTF. In DNA form, the CDR3 reads TGTGCCTGGAGAGAGAGGGTCCGACCTAACTATGGCTACACCTTC. The full variable domain, in which reference TRBV30 and TRBJ1-2 provide the parts outside the CDR3, is SQTIHQWPATLVQPVGSPLSLECTVEGTSNPNLYWYRQAAGRGLQLLFYSVGIGQISSEVPQNLSASRPQDRQFILSSKKLLLSDSGFYLCAWRERVRPNYGYTFGSGTRLTVV.

This clonotype was seen ten or more times. CDR3 DNA sequence: TGTGCCAGCAGAAATAGCGGGAGCGGGTCTGTGGCCGGGGAGCTGTTTTTT. Translated, it gives CASRNSGSGSVAGELFF. The chain uses TRBV28 and TRBJ2-2; 9 nucleotides match TRBD2. The germline V gene encodes CDR1 MDHEN and CDR2 SYDVKM. This CDR3 is 17 amino acids long. Losses at the gene ends were 6 bases for V and 6 bases for J; bases not matched to a gene: 14. Full variable domain (remainder filled in from reference TRBV28 and TRBJ2-2): DVKVTQSSRYLVKRTGEKVFLECVQDMDHENMFWYRQDPGLGLRLIYFSYDVKMKEKGDIPEGYSVSREKKERFSLILESASTNQTSMYLCASRNSGSGSVAGELFFGEGSRLTVL.

The sample holds many counts of this clonotype. J is TRBJ2-5 and V is TRBV11-3, with TRBD1 matching over 7 bases. The CDR3 has 14 residues. V trimming: 2 bases; J trimming: 5 bases; junction bases outside the gene matches: 5. In germline, CDR1 is SGHNT, CDR2 YENEEA. CDR3 in amino acids: CASSLSWGQETQYF. DNA of the CDR3: TGTGCCAGCAGCTTAAGTTGGGGACAGGAGACCCAGTACTTC.

The chain joins TRBV5-6 to TRBJ2-7, with a weak D call TRBD2 (6 bases). In germline, CDR1 is SGHDT, CDR2 YYEEEE. V was pared by 4 bases and J by 4 bases, with 18 bases between. The CDR3 has 15 amino acids. The CDR3 bases are TGTGCCAGCAGCCCCCAAGGAGGGGTAGGGTACGAGCAGTACTTC. Its translation is CASSPQGGVGYEQYF.

This clonotype was seen many times. The chain employs TRBV12-3 or TRBV12-4 and TRBJ2-4; no clear D. The CDR3 runs 15 residues. The V gene lost 6 bases and the J gene lost 3 bases, with 15 bases spanning the gap. The CDR3 is CASSPGVMVKNIQYF. CDR3 nucleotide sequence: TGTGCCAGCAGCCCTGGGGTGATGGTCAAAAACATTCAGTACTTC.

The sample holds a few counts of this clonotype. A read error is possible here, since a much larger clone lies one base away. The chain joins TRBV2 to TRBJ2-7; TRBD1 is a possible D gene (6 bases). CDR1 and CDR2 from the germline V gene are SNHLY and FYNNEI. CDR3 length: 12 residues. The CDR3 region has the DNA TGTGCCTGCAGTGAGGGACACTACGAGCAGTACTTC. Translation gives CACSEGHYEQYF.

This clonotype has more than one count but fewer than ten. V gene TRBV25-1 combines with J gene TRBJ1-4; D ambiguous. The V gene lost 6 bases and the J gene lost 8 bases, with 19 bases spanning the gap. This CDR3 spans 15 amino acids. In germline, CDR1 is MGHDK, CDR2 SYGVNS. The CDR3 DNA reads TGTGCCAGCAGAGGCGGGATAGTGACGGGAGAAAAACTGTTTTTT. Translated: CASRGGIVTGEKLFF.

This clonotype has a handful of counts. CDR3 in DNA: TGCAGCGTTGAAGACCACTCACCTCTCTCCTACGAGCAGTACTTC. Its protein product is CSVEDHSPLSYEQYF. The chain couples TRBV29-1 to TRBJ2-7, with no clear D. Germline-derived CDR1 and CDR2 are SQVTM and ANQGSEA. Trimming removed 0 bases from V and 0 bases from J, with 12 bases in between. CDR3 length equals 15 residues.

The gene calls are TRBV5-1 and TRBJ2-1; D is tentatively TRBD1 or TRBD2 (5 bases each). The CDR3 is made up of 15 amino acids. Germline V lookup: CDR1 SGHRS, CDR2 YFSETQ. Trimming stripped 4 bases from V and 2 bases from J, with 13 bases between. The CDR3 reads CASSLRDPAYNEQFF. CDR3 DNA: TGCGCCAGCAGCCTCCGGGACCCAGCCTACAATGAGCAGTTCTTC.

This clonotype has at least ten counts. J is TRBJ2-3 and V is TRBV6-2 or TRBV6-3; no clear D gene. The CDR3 covers 11 residues. Germline CDR1 reads MNHEY; CDR2 reads SVGEGT. Trimming stripped 4 bases from V and 8 bases from J, with 7 bases between. DNA of the CDR3: TGTGCCAGCAGTTTCTTCGGTACGCAGTATTTT. Protein sequence: CASSFFGTQYF.

This chain links TRBV11-2 with TRBJ2-1; 11 positions agree with TRBD2. V trimming: 3 bases; J trimming: 13 bases; junction bases outside the gene matches: 5. Germline CDR1 is SGHAT and CDR2 is FQNNGV. The CDR3 is made up of 13 amino acids. The CDR3 DNA reads as TGTGCCAGCAGCTTCTTAGCGGGAGGGGGTCAGTTCTTC. Its protein is CASSFLAGGGQFF.

This chain joins TRBV10-2 and TRBJ2-1; TRBD2 aligns across 10 bases. Per the germline V gene, CDR1 is WSHSY and CDR2 is SAAADI. This CDR3 has 16 amino acids. V gave up 1 base and J gave up 3 bases; unmatched junction bases: 3. CDR3 sequence: CASSELLAGRYNEQFF. CDR3 sequence (DNA): TGCGCCAGCAGTGAGTTACTAGCGGGACGCTACAATGAGCAGTTCTTC.

The sample holds many counts of this clonotype. This sequence joins TRBV10-1 and TRBJ2-5; D uncertain. Germline V CDR1 and CDR2: WNHNN, SYGVQD (reference sequence). V dropped 0 bases and J dropped 5 bases, with 10 bases sitting between them. The CDR3 extends over 14 amino acids. The CDR3 spells CASSESSGQETQYF. DNA of the CDR3: TGCGCCAGCAGTGAGTCGTCCGGGCAGGAGACCCAGTACTTC.